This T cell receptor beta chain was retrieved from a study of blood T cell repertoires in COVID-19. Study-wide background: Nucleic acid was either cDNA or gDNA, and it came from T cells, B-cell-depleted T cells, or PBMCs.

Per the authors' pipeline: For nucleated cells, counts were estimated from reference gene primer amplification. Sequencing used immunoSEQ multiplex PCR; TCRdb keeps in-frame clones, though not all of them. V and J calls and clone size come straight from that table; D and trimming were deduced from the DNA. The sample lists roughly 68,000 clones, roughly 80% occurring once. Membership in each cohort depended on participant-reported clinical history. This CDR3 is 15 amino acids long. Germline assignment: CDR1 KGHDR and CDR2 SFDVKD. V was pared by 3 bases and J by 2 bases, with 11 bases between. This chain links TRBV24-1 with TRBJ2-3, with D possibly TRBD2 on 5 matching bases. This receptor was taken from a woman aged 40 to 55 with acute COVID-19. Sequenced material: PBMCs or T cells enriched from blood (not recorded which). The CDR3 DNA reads TGTGCCACCAGTGATGTAGCGCCAAACACAGATACGCAGTATTTT. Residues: CATSDVAPNTDTQYF.